This T cell receptor (beta chain) was observed in a study of T cells in Graves' hyperthyroidism and ophthalmopathy. Points from the study as a whole: Model output signaled ophthalmopathy a median approximately 6 months ahead of onset.

In this sample, this clonotype turned up many times. Its antigen remains unknown. There were TCR beta CDR3 regions amplified from RNA transcripts. The HTBI primer set served for first-round RT-PCR of the TCR CDR3. TCRdb redid the calling of the multiplex PCR reads with MiXCR, one entry per CDR3 protein. The table shows some 580,000 distinct CDR3 sequences, with around 15% occurring only once. This clonotype was sampled from a woman in her 40s with Graves' ophthalmopathy. The material sequenced was blood.

CDR3: CASSTTGGGGQPQHF. Here the CDR3 DNA reads TGTGCCAGCAGCACAACAGGGGGCGGGGGTCAGCCCCAGCATTTT. The chain recombines TRBV12-3 or TRBV12-4 with TRBJ1-5; 9 bases fit TRBD1. The CDR3 extends over 15 amino acids. J lost 6 bases, V lost 6 bases, and 9 bases had no gene match.